This T cell receptor (beta chain) was sequenced for a study of blood T cell repertoires in COVID-19. The V gene's germline CDR1 is LNHDA and CDR2 SQIVND (reference sequence). V gave up 3 bases and J gave up 3 bases, with 9 bases separating them. The CDR3 covers 14 residues. As handled by the study authors: Reference gene primer amplification in the assay estimated nucleated cell counts. Clones were sequenced by immunoSEQ multiplex PCR, and TCRdb holds only the in-frame ones, with some missing. V and J calls and clone size are copied from that table; D and trimming were computed from the DNA. The data hold around 240,000 clones, with roughly four fifths observed a single time.

The rearrangement uses TRBV19 and TRBJ1-5; D call uncertain. The source material was peripheral blood. The sequence came from a woman older than 75 with acute or convalescent COVID-19. CDR3 coding DNA: TGTGCCAGTAGTATGGGGAGTTCCAATCAGCCCCAGCATTTT. Protein product: CASSMGSSNQPQHF.